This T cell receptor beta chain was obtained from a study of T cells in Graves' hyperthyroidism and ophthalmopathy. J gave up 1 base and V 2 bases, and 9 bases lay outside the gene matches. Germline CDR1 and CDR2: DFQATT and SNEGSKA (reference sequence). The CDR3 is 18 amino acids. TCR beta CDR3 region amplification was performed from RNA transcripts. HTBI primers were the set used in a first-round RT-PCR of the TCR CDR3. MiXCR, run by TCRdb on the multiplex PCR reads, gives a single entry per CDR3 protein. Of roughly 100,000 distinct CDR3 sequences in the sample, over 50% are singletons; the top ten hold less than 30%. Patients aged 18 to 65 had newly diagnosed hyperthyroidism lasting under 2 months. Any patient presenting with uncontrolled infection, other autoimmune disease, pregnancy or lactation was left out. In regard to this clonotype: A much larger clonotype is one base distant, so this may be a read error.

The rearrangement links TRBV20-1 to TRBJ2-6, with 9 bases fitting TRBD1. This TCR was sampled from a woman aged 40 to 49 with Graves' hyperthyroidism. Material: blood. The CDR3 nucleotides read TGCAGTGCTAGATATCTTAGGGGACAGGGTTCTGGGGCCAACGTCCTGACTTTC. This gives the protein CSARYLRGQGSGANVLTF.